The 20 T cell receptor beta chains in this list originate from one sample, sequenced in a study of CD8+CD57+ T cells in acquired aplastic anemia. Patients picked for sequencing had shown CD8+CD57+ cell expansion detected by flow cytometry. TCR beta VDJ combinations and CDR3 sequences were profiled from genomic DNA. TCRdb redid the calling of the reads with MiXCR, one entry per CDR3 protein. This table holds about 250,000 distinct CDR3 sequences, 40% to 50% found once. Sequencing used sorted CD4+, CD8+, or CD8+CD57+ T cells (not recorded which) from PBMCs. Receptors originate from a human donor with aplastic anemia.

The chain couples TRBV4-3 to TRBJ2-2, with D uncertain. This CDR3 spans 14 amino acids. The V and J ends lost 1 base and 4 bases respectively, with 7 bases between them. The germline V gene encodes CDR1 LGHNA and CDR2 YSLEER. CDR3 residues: CASSQGESTGELFF. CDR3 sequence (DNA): TGCGCCAGCAGCCAAGGGGAAAGCACCGGGGAGCTGTTTTTT.

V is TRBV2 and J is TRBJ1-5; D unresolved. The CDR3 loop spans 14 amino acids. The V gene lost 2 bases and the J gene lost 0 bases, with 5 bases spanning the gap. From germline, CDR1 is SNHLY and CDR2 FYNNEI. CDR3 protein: CASSETNSNQPQHF. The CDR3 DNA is TGTGCCAGCAGTGAAACGAATAGCAATCAGCCCCAGCATTTT.

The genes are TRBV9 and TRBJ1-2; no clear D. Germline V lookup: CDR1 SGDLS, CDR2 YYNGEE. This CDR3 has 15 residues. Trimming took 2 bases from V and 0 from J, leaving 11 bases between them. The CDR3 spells CASSVMPDPNYGYTF. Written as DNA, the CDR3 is TGTGCCAGCAGCGTCATGCCAGACCCTAACTATGGCTACACCTTC.

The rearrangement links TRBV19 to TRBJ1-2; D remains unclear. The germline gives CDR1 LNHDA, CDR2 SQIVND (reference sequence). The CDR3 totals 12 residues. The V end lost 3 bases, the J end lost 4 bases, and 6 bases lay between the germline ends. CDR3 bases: TGTGCCAGTAGTATGTATGGCTATGGCTACACCTTC. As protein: CASSMYGYGYTF.

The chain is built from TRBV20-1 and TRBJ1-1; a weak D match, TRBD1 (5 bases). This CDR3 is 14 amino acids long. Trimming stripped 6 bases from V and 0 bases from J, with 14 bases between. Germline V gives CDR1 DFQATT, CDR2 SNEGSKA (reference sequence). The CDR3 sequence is CSAGGVQMNTEAFF. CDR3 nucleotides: TGCAGTGCAGGAGGGGTGCAAATGAACACTGAAGCTTTCTTT.

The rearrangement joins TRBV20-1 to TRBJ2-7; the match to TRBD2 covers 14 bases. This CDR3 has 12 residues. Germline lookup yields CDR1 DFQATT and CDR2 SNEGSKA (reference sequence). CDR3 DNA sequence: TGCAGCGTAGGGACTAGCGGGAGTGAGCAGTACTTC. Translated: CSVGTSGSEQYF.

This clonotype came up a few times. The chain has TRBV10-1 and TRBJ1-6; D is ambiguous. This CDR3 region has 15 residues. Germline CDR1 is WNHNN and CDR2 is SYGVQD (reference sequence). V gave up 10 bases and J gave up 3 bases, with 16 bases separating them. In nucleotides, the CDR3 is TGCGCCACCTGCGACCCTCAAGGCTATAATTCACCCCTCCACTTT. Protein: CATCDPQGYNSPLHF.

The CDR3 sequence: CASSSRTDGTEAFF. The CDR3 DNA follows: TGTGCCAGCAGCTCCCGGACCGACGGTACTGAAGCTTTCTTT. V gene TRBV7-9 combines with J gene TRBJ1-1; D call uncertain. The CDR3 consists of 14 residues. The V end was cut by 4 bases, the J end by 5 bases, with 14 bases between. Germline CDR1 is SEHNR and CDR2 is FQNEAQ (reference sequence).

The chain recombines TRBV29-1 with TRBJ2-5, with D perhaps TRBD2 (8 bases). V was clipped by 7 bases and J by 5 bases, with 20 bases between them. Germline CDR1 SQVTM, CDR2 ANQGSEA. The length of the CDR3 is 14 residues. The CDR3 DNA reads TGCAGCGCTTCTTGGGTAGCGGGACAGGAGACCCAGTACTTC. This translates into CSASWVAGQETQYF.

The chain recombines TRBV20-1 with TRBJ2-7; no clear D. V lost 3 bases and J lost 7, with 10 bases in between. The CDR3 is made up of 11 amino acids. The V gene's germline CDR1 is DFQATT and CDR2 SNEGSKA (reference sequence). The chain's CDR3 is CSARGSVEQYF. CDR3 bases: TGCAGTGCTAGGGGCAGTGTTGAGCAGTACTTC.

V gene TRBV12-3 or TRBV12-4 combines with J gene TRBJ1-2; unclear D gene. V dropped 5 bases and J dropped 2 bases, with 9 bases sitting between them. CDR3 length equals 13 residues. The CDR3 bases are TGTGCCAGCAGTACAACCAACAACTATGGCTACACCTTC. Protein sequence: CASSTTNNYGYTF.

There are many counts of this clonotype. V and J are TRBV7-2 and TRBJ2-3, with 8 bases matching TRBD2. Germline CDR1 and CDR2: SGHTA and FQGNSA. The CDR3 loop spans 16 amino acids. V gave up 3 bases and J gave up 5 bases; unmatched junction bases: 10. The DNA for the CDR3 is TGTGCCAGCAGCTTGAACGAGCGGGAGCTAGGAGATACGCAGTATTTT. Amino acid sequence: CASSLNERELGDTQYF.

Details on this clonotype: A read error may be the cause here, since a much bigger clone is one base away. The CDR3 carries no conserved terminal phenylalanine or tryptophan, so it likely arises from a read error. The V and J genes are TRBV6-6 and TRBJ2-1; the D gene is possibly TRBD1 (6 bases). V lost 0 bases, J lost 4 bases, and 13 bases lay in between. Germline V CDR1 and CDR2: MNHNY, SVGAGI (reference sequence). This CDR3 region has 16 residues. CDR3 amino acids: CASSYSSGGTYNEQFS. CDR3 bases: TGTGCCAGCAGTTACTCATCTGGGGGCACTTACAATGAGCAGTTCTCC.

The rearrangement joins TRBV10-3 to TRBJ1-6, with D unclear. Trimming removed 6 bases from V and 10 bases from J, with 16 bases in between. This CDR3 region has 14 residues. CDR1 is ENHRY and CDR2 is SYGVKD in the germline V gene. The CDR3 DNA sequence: TGTGCCATCAGAGACGGACCCCCTAACTCACCCCTCCACTTT. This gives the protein CAIRDGPPNSPLHF.

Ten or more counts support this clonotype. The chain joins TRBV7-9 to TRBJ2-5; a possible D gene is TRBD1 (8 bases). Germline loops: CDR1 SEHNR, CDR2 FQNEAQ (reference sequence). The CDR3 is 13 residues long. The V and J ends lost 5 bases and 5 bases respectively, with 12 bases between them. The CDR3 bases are TGTGCCAGCAGCGGACAGGGAGGGGAGACCCAGTACTTC. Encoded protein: CASSGQGGETQYF.

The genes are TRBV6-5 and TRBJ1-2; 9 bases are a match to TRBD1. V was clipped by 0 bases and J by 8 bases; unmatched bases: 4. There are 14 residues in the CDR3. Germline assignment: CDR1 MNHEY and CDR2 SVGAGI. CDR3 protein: CASSYSGQGKGYTF. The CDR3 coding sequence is TGTGCCAGCAGTTACTCGGGACAGGGAAAGGGCTACACCTTC.

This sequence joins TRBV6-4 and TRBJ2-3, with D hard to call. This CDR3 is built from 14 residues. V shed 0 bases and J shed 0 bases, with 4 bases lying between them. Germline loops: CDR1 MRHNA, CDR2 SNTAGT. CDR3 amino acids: CASSDSGSTDTQYF. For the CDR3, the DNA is TGTGCCAGCAGTGACTCGGGAAGCACAGATACGCAGTATTTT.

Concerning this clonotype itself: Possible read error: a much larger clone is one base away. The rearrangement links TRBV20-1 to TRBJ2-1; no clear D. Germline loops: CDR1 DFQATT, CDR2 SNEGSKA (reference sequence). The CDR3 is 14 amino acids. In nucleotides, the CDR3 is TGCAGTGCCCCCCCTCGCTCCTTTGGCGATGAGCAGCTCTTC. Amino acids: CSAPPRSFGDEQLF.

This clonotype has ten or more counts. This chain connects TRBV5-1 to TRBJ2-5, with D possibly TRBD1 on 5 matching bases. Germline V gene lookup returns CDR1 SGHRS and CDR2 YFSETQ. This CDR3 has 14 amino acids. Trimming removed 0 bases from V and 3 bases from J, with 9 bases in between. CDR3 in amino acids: CASSLDRGKETQYF. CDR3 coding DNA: TGCGCCAGCAGCTTGGATAGGGGAAAAGAGACCCAGTACTTC.

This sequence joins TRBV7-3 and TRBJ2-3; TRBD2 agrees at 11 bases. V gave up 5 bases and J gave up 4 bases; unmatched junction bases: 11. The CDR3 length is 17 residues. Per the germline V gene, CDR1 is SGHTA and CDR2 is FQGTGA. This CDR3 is CASSPGRTSGSADTQYF. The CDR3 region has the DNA TGTGCCAGCAGCCCGGGGAGAACTAGCGGGAGCGCAGATACGCAGTATTTT.